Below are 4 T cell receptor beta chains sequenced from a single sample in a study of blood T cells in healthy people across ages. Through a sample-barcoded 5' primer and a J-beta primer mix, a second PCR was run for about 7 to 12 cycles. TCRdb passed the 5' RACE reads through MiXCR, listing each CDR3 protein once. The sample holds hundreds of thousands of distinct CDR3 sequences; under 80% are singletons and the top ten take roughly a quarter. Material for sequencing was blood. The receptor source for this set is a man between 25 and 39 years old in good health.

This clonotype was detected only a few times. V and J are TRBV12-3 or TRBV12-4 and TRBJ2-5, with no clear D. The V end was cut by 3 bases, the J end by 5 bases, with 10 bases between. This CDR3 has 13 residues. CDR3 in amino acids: CASSLSGLETQYF. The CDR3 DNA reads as TGTGCCAGCAGTTTGTCAGGCTTGGAGACCCAGTACTTC.

The CDR3 nucleotides read TGTGCCAGCACCAGGGTAGGGGTCTATGGCTACACCTTC. It translates to CASTRVGVYGYTF. This chain links TRBV5-5 with TRBJ1-2; the D gene is possibly TRBD1 (5 bases). Germline loops: CDR1 SGHKS, CDR2 YYEKEE (reference sequence). Trimming removed 6 bases at V and 4 bases at J, with 13 bases between. The CDR3 has 13 amino acids.

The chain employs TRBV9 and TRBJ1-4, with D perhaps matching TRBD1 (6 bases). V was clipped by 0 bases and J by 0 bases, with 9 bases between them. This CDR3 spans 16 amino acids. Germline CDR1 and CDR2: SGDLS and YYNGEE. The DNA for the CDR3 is TGTGCCAGCAGCGTAGGTGGGGGGCCAACTAATGAAAAACTGTTTTTT. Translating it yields CASSVGGGPTNEKLFF.

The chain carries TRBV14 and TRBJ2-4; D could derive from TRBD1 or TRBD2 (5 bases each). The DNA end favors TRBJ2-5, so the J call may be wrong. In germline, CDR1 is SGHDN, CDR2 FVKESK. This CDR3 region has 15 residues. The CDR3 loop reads CASSQDGTFQETQYF. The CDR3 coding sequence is TGTGCCAGCAGCCAAGATGGGACCTTTCAAGAGACCCAGTACTTC.